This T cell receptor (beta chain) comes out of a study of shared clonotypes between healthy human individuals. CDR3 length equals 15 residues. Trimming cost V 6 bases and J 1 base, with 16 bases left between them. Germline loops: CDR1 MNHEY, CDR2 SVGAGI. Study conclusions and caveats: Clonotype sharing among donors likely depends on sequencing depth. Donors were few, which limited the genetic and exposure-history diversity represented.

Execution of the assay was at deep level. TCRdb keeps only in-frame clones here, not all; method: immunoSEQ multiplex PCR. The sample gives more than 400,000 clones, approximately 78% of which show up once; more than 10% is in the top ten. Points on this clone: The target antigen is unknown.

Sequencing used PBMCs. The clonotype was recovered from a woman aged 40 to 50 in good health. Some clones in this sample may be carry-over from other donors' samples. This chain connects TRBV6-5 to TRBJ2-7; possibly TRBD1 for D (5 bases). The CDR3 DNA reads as TGTGCCAGCAGCCTTCGGCCAGGGCCGTCCTACGAGCAGTACTTC. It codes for CASSLRPGPSYEQYF.